Listed below are T cell receptor beta chains from one sample, sequenced in a study of cytomegalovirus exposure and HLA in healthy donors. Using immunoSEQ multiplex PCR, the repertoire was profiled, and TCRdb retains in-frame clones only, with some absent. The profile shows under 200,000 clones, around 84% of them singletons. Sequenced sample: PBMCs. These receptors came from a woman aged 40 to 49 in good health and CMV-seronegative. Both conserved end residues are part of each CDR3. D genes are given only for firm matches.

D gene	V gene	J gene	CDR3 DNA	CDR3 protein
-	TRBV28	TRBJ2-7	TGTGCCAGCAGTTTGCCAGGGAGGTATAGGGACGAGCAGTACTTC	CASSLPGRYRDEQYF
TRBD2	TRBV4-1	TRBJ2-3	TGCGCCAGCAGCCGCCTCGCGGGGGGCGGCGGCACAGATACGCAGTATTTT	CASSRLAGGGGTDTQYF
TRBD1	TRBV4-1	TRBJ1-2	TGCGCCAGCAGCCAAGAGACCGGGACAGCCTATGGCTACACCTTC	CASSQETGTAYGYTF
TRBD2	TRBV7-2	TRBJ2-3	TGTGCCAGCAGCTTACTTGGGGGGGACACAGATACGCAGTATTTT	CASSLLGGDTDTQYF
-	TRBV7-6	TRBJ1-3	TGTGCCAGCAGCTTAGAGCGGGGGTTACACTCTGGAAACACCATATATTTT	CASSLERGLHSGNTIYF
TRBD1	TRBV5-4	TRBJ1-1	TGTGCCAGCAGCTTGGGGGTGCAGGGGGTCACTGAAGCTTTCTTT	CASSLGVQGVTEAFF
TRBD1	TRBV7-8	TRBJ1-2	TGTGCCAGCAGCTCGATCCAGACAGGGAGTGGCTACACCTTC	CASSSIQTGSGYTF
TRBD1	TRBV27	TRBJ2-2	TGTGCCAGCAGCCCCCGACAGGGGGAATTGGGCGGGGAGCTGTTTTTT	CASSPRQGELGGELFF
TRBD2	TRBV5-6	TRBJ2-3	TGTGCCAGCAGCCGGGGGGCGAGCGGGGGTCGAGCAGATACGCAGTATTTT	CASSRGASGGRADTQYF
-	TRBV19	TRBJ1-1	TGTGCCAGTAGTATAGCGGCAGGGGCGGGCTACACTGAAGCTTTCTTT	CASSIAAGAGYTEAFF
-	TRBV7-9	TRBJ2-7	TGTGCCAGCAGCTTTGCGGGCGGCTTACGCTACGAGCAGTACTTC	CASSFAGGLRYEQYF
-	TRBV18	TRBJ1-2	TGTGCCAGCTCACCCACAGGTGAAAACTATGGCTACACCTTC	CASSPTGENYGYTF